The 20 T cell receptor beta chains below were found in one sample sequenced in a study of control samples from healthy donors and cancer patients. Clones were read by immunoSEQ multiplex PCR, and TCRdb kept only the in-frame ones, dropping some. Recorded here are approximately 190,000 clones; the top ten clones represent around 2%. The sequenced sample consisted of blood. The receptor set was obtained from a woman in her 30s in good health.

A remark on this clone: The junction shows a germline mismatch at one end, possibly a read error. The rearrangement joins TRBV20-1 to TRBJ1-5; D gene ambiguous. The germline V gene encodes CDR1 DFQATT and CDR2 SNEGSKA (reference sequence). The CDR3 spans 10 residues. CDR3 in amino acids: CSASDQPQHF. The CDR3 DNA reads as TGCAGTGCTAGCGATCAGCCCCAGCATTTT.

V gene TRBV5-5 combines with J gene TRBJ1-2, with D perhaps TRBD1 (6 bases). Per the germline V gene, CDR1 is SGHKS and CDR2 is YYEKEE (reference sequence). CDR3 length: 14 amino acids. Between the trimmed V and J ends, which lost 2 bases and 6 bases, there was a span of 14 bases. CDR3 sequence: CASSLNRGAHGYTF. The CDR3 DNA sequence: TGTGCCAGCAGCTTAAACCGGGGGGCCCATGGCTACACCTTC.

The chain links TRBV28 to TRBJ1-4, with D possibly matching TRBD1 (6 bases). Germline values: CDR1 MDHEN, CDR2 SYDVKM. The CDR3 totals 15 residues. Trimming removed 4 bases from V and 3 bases from J, with 12 bases in between. CDR3 DNA sequence: TGTGCCAGCAGTTCCTACAGGGAAGCTAATGAAAAACTGTTTTTT. Translated: CASSSYREANEKLFF.

This chain uses TRBV6-2 or TRBV6-3 with TRBJ2-7; possibly TRBD1 for D (6 bases). V gave up 2 bases and J gave up 1 base, with 9 bases separating them. The CDR3 runs to 14 residues. The germline CDR1 and CDR2 sequences are MNHEY and SVGEGT. This CDR3 is CASSYTGQSYEQYF. The CDR3 coding sequence is TGTGCCAGCAGTTACACAGGACAGTCCTACGAGCAGTACTTC.

This chain joins TRBV3-1 (or the pseudogene TRBV3-2) and TRBJ1-2; 7 bases map to TRBD1. Germline V gene data show CDR1 as LGHDT and CDR2 as YNNKEL (reference sequence). This CDR3 comprises 15 residues. V dropped 1 base and J dropped 4; count of bases not matched to a gene: 6. DNA of the CDR3: TGTGCCAGCAGCCAAGGGTCGTGGGACAGCTATGGCTACACCTTC. As protein: CASSQGSWDSYGYTF.

The chain carries TRBV27 and TRBJ2-5; TRBD2 matches at 8 bases. There are 14 residues in the CDR3. With 2 bases clipped from V and 4 bases from J, the junction kept 3 bases outside the gene matches. Germline V CDR1 and CDR2: MNHEY, SMNVEV (reference sequence). The CDR3 DNA reads as TGTGCCAGCAGTTTAGGGACTAGACGAGAGACCCAGTACTTC. Its protein is CASSLGTRRETQYF.

The chain employs TRBV19 and TRBJ2-1; no firm D call. This CDR3 region has 18 residues. Deletions cut 4 bases from V and 0 bases from J, with 19 bases between. The germline V gene encodes CDR1 LNHDA and CDR2 SQIVND (reference sequence). The CDR3: CASSRNRYSPSSYNEQFF. In DNA form, the CDR3 reads TGTGCCAGTAGTAGGAACCGATATAGCCCGAGCTCCTACAATGAGCAGTTCTTC.

The rearrangement links TRBV5-4 to TRBJ1-6, with no clear D. The germline V and J ends were trimmed by 4 bases and 6 bases, with 5 bases remaining between them. Germline V lookup: CDR1 SGHNT, CDR2 YYREEE (reference sequence). This CDR3 has 12 residues. The CDR3 region has the DNA TGTGCCAGCAGCCTGAGTAATTCACCCCTCCACTTT. This translates into CASSLSNSPLHF.

The chain employs TRBV6-4 and TRBJ1-6, with TRBD1 as a possible D gene (5 bases). Germline CDR1 and CDR2: MRHNA and SNTAGT. CDR3 size: 17 residues. V shed 6 bases and J shed 6 bases, with 21 bases lying between them. The CDR3 region has the DNA TGTGCCAGCAGCGAAACGGACACCGAGGTGTCTAATTCACCCCTCCACTTT. Residues: CASSETDTEVSNSPLHF.

This chain uses TRBV5-1 with TRBJ1-1; D possibly corresponds to TRBD1 (6 bases). The CDR3 is 13 residues long. The germline gives CDR1 SGHRS, CDR2 YFSETQ. The V gene lost 5 bases and the J gene lost 5 bases, with 13 bases spanning the gap. This CDR3 reads CASRGGEVTEAFF. The DNA of the CDR3 is TGCGCCAGCAGGGGGGGCGAGGTTACTGAAGCTTTCTTT.

In regard to this clone: Other nucleotide sequences from this sample produce the same CDR3. The V and J genes are TRBV5-1 and TRBJ2-5; TRBD1 matches at 10 bases. Germline V gives CDR1 SGHRS, CDR2 YFSETQ. V lost 0 bases, J lost 5 bases, and 7 bases stayed unmatched. This CDR3 spans 16 amino acids. The CDR3 DNA reads TGCGCCAGCAGCTTGGGACAGGGGGCACGTTGGGAGACCCAGTACTTC. This encodes CASSLGQGARWETQYF.

Turning to this clone: A read error may produce the germline difference seen at one junction end. This sequence joins TRBV27 and TRBJ2-5, with 8 bases aligning to TRBD1. Per germline, CDR1 MNHEY and CDR2 SMNVEV (reference sequence). This CDR3 spans 15 amino acids. The chain's CDR3 is CASSLSDRDTETQYF. The DNA for the CDR3 is TGTGCCAGCAGTCTATCGGACAGGGATACAGAGACCCAGTACTTC.

The chain couples TRBV5-1 to TRBJ2-3, with D perhaps matching TRBD1 or TRBD2 (6 bases each). V was cut by 3 bases and J by 0 bases, with 8 bases left in between. There are 14 residues in the CDR3. The V gene's germline CDR1 is SGHRS and CDR2 YFSETQ. The DNA for the CDR3 is TGCGCCAGCAGCTCGGGGGCTAGCACAGATACGCAGTATTTT. It codes for CASSSGASTDTQYF.

The chain uses TRBV9 and TRBJ2-3; 7 bases align to TRBD2. Germline CDR1 is SGDLS and CDR2 is YYNGEE. The CDR3 spans 15 residues. V gave up 3 bases and J gave up 2 bases; unmatched junction bases: 6. CDR3 residues: CASSGAGWDTDTQYF. DNA of the CDR3: TGTGCCAGCAGCGGAGCGGGGTGGGACACAGATACGCAGTATTTT.

The chain recombines TRBV5-1 with TRBJ1-2; 10 bases are shared with TRBD1. The V and J ends lost 5 bases and 5 bases, in that order; junction bases with no gene match: 9. The CDR3 has 15 amino acids. From germline, CDR1 is SGHRS and CDR2 YFSETQ. CDR3 sequence: CASSIGQGGPYGYTF. The CDR3 nucleotides read TGCGCCAGCAGTATTGGACAGGGGGGACCATATGGCTACACCTTC.

This sequence joins TRBV19 and TRBJ2-1; the match to TRBD1 covers 7 bases. Germline values: CDR1 LNHDA, CDR2 SQIVND (reference sequence). J was trimmed by 0 bases and V by 6 bases; bases with no gene match: 5. The CDR3 totals 15 residues. The CDR3, as DNA: TGTGCCAGTAGGGACAGGCTGAGCTCCTACAATGAGCAGTTCTTC. It yields the protein CASRDRLSSYNEQFF.

The chain joins TRBV28 to TRBJ2-3; 7 positions match TRBD2. From germline, CDR1 is MDHEN and CDR2 SYDVKM. The junction had 5 bases not matched to a gene; V was cut back by 9 bases and J by 2 bases. The CDR3 totals 13 residues. The CDR3 here is CASKAGDTDTQYF. The CDR3 nucleotides are TGTGCCAGTAAGGCGGGGGACACAGATACGCAGTATTTT. Complete variable domain (other parts from reference TRBV28 and TRBJ2-3): DVKVTQSSRYLVKRTGEKVFLECVQDMDHENMFWYRQDPGLGLRLIYFSYDVKMKEKGDIPEGYSVSREKKERFSLILESASTNQTSMYLCASKAGDTDTQYFGPGTRLTVL.

The chain is built from TRBV7-2 and TRBJ2-5; 11 nucleotides agree with TRBD1. The germline gives CDR1 SGHTA, CDR2 FQGNSA. CDR3 length equals 15 residues. Trimming took 6 bases from V and 5 from J; bases not matched to a gene: 8. The CDR3 here is CASRVDRGRAETQYF. The CDR3 nucleotides read TGTGCCAGCAGGGTGGACAGGGGGCGGGCGGAGACCCAGTACTTC. Together with reference TRBV7-2 and TRBJ2-5, the CDR3 gives the full variable domain: GAGVSQSPSNKVTEKGKDVELRCDPISGHTALYWYRQSLGQGLEFLIYFQGNSAPDKSGLPSDRFSAERTGGSVSTLTIQRTQQEDSAVYLCASRVDRGRAETQYFGPGTRLLVL.

The DNA for the CDR3 is TGTGCCAGCAGCGCTCGTCGTTATGGCTACACCTTC. It specifies CASSARRYGYTF. V is TRBV5-6 and J is TRBJ1-2; D gene unclear. Germline loops: CDR1 SGHDT, CDR2 YYEEEE. V lost 4 bases and J lost 5, with 9 bases in between. The CDR3 has 12 amino acids.

The V gene is TRBV11-2, the J gene TRBJ2-1, with a possible D match to TRBD2 (5 bases). The V end lost 4 bases, the J end lost 9 bases, and 13 bases lay between the germline ends. From germline, CDR1 is SGHAT and CDR2 FQNNGV. CDR3 size: 13 residues. CDR3 coding DNA: TGTGCCAGCAGCTCGTACGCGGGCGGTGAGCAGTTCTTC. It translates to CASSSYAGGEQFF.